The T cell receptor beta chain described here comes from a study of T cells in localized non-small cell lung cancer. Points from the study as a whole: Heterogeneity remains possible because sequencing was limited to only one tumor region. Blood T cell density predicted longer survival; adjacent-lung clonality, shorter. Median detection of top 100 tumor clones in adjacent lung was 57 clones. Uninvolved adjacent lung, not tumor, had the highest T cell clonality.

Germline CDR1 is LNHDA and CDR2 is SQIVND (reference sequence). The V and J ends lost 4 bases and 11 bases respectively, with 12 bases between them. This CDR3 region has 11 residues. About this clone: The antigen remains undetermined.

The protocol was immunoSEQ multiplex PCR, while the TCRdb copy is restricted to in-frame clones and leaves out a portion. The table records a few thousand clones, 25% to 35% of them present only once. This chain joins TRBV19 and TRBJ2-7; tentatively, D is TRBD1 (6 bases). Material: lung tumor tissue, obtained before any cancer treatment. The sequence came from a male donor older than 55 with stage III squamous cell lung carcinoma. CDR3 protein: CASSTGQLKYF. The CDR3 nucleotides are TGTGCCAGTAGTACCGGACAGTTAAAGTACTTC.